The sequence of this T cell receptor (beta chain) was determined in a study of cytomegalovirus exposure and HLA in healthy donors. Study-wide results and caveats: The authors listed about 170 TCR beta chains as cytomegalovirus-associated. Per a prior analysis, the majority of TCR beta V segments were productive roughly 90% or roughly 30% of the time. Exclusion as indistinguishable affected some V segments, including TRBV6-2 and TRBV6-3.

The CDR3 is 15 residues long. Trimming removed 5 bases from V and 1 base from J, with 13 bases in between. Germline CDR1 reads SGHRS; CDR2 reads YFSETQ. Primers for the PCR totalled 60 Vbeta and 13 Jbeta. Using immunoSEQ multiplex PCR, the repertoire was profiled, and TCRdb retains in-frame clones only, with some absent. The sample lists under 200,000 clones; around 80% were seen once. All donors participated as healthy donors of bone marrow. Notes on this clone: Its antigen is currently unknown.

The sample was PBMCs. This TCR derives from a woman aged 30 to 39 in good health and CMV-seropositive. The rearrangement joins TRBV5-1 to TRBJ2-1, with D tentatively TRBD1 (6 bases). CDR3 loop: CASSSQGLSYNEQFF. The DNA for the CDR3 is TGCGCCAGCAGTTCTCAGGGGCTATCCTACAATGAGCAGTTCTTC.